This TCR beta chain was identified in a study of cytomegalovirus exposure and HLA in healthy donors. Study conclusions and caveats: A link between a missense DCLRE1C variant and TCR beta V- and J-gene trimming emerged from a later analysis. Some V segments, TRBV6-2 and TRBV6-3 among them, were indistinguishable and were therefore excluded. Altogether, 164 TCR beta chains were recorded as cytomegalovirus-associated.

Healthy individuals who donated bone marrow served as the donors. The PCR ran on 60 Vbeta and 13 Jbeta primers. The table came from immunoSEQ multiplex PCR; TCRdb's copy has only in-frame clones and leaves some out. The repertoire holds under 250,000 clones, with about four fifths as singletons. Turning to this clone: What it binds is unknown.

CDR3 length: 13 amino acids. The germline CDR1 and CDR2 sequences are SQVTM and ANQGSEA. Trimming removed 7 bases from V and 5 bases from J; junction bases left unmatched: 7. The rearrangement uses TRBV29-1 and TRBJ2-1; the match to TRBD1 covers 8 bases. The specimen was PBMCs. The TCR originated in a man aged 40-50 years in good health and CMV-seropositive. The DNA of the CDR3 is TGCAGCGCCTCCAGGGGGCCACACAATGAGCAGTTCTTC. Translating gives CSASRGPHNEQFF.